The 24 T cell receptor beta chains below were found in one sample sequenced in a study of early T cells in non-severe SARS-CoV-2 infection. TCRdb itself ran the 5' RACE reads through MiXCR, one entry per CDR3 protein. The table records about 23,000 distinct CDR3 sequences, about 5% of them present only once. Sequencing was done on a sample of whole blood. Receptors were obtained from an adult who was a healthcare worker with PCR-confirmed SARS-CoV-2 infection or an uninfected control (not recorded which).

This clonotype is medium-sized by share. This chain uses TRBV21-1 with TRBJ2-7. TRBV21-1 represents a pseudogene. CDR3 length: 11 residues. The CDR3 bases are TGTGCCAGCAGCAGCTCCTACGAGCAGTACTTC. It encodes CASSSSYEQYF.

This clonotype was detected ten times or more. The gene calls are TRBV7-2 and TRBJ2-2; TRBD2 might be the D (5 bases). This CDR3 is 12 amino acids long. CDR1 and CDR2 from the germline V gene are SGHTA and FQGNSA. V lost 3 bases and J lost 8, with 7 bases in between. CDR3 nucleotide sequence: TGTGCCAGCAGCTTGGAGGTGGGGGAGCTGTTTTTT. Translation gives CASSLEVGELFF.

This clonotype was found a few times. CDR3 region: CASSYPAQLYNEQFF. The CDR3 DNA sequence: TGTGCCAGCAGTTATCCCGCCCAGCTGTACAATGAGCAGTTCTTC. V usage is TRBV6-2 or TRBV6-3 and J usage is TRBJ2-1; D is unresolved. The germline V gene encodes CDR1 MNHEY and CDR2 SVGEGT. This CDR3 is 15 amino acids long. Trimming took off 3 bases at V and 4 bases at J, with 13 bases between the two ends.

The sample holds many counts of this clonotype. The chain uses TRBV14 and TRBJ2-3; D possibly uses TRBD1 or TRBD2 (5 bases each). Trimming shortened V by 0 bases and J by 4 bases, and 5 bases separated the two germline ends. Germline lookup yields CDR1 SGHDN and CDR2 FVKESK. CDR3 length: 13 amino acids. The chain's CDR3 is CASSQEGADTQYF. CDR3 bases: TGTGCCAGCAGCCAAGAGGGGGCAGATACGCAGTATTTT.

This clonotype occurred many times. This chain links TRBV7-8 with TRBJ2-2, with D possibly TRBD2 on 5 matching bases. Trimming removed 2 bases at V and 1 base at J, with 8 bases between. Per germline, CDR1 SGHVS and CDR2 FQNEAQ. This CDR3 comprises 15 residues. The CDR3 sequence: CASSLRRENTGELFF. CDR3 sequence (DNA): TGTGCCAGCAGCTTAAGACGGGAGAACACCGGGGAGCTGTTTTTT.

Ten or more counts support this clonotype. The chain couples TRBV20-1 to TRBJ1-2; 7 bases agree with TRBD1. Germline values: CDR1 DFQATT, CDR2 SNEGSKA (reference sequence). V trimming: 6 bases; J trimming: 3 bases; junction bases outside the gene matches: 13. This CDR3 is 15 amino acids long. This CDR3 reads CSAPMDKQGYYGYTF. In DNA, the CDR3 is TGCAGTGCCCCGATGGACAAACAGGGGTACTATGGCTACACCTTC.

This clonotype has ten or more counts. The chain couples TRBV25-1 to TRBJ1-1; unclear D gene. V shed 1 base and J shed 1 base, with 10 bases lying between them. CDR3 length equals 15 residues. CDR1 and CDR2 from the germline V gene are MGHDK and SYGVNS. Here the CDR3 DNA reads TGTGCCAGCAGTGAATCGGCATCGGCGAACACTGAAGCTTTCTTT. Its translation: CASSESASANTEAFF. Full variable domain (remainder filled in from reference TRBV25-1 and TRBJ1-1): EADIYQTPRYLVIGTGKKITLECSQTMGHDKMYWYQQDPGMELHLIHYSYGVNSTEKGDLSSESTVSRIRTEHFPLTLESARPSHTSQYLCASSESASANTEAFFGQGTRLTVV.

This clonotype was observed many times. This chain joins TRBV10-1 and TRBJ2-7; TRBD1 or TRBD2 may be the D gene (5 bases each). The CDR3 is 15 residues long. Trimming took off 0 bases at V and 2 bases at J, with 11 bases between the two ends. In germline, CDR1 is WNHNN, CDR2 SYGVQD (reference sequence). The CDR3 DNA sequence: TGCGCCAGCAGTGAGTCGAGGGGCGCAACCTACGAGCAGTACTTC. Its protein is CASSESRGATYEQYF.

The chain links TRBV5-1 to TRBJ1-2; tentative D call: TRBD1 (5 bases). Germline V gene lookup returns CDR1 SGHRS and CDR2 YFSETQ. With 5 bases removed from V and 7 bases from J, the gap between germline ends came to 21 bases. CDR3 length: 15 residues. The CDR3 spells CASSPDRGAITGYTF. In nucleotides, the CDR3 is TGCGCCAGCAGTCCGGATCGTGGGGCGATTACTGGCTACACCTTC.

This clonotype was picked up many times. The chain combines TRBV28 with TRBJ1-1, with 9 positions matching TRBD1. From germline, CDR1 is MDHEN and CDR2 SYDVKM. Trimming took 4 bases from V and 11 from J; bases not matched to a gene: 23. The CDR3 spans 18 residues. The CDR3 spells CASSSTGQGTFGSGRAFF. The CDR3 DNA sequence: TGTGCCAGCAGTTCTACAGGACAGGGGACGTTTGGAAGTGGGCGGGCTTTCTTT.

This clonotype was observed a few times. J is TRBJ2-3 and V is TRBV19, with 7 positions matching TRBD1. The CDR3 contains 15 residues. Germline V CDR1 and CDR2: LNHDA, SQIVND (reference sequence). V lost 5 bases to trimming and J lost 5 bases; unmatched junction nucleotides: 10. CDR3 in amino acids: CASSSDRSWGDTQYF. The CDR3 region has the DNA TGTGCCAGTAGTTCGGACAGGTCATGGGGAGATACGCAGTATTTT.

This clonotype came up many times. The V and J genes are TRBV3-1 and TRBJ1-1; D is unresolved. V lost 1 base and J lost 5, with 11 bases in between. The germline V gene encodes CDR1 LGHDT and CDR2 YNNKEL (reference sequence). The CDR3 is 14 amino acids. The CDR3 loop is CASSQVAGRTEAFF. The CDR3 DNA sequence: TGTGCCAGCAGCCAAGTGGCCGGGAGAACTGAAGCTTTCTTT. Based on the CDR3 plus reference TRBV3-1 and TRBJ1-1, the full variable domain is DTAVSQTPKYLVTQMGNDKSIKCEQNLGHDTMYWYKQDSKKFLKIMFSYNNKELIINETVPNRFSPKSPDKAHLNLHINSLELGDSAVYFCASSQVAGRTEAFFGQGTRLTVV.

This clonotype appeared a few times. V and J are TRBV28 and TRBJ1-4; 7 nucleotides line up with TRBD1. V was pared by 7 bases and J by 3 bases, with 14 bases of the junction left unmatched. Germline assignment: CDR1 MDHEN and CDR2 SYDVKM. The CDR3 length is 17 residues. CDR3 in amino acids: CASTSTGAGTSNEKLFF. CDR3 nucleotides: TGTGCCAGCACCTCAACAGGGGCAGGAACCTCTAATGAAAAACTGTTTTTT. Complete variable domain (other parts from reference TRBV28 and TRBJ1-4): DVKVTQSSRYLVKRTGEKVFLECVQDMDHENMFWYRQDPGLGLRLIYFSYDVKMKEKGDIPEGYSVSREKKERFSLILESASTNQTSMYLCASTSTGAGTSNEKLFFGSGTQLSVL.

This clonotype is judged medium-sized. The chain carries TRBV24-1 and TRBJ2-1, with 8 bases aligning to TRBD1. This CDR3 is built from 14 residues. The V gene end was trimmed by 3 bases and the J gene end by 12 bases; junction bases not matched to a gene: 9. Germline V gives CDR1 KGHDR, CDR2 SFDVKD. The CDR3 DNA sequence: TGTGCCACCAGTGATCCACTACAGGGGGAAGGGCAGTTCTTC. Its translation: CATSDPLQGEGQFF.

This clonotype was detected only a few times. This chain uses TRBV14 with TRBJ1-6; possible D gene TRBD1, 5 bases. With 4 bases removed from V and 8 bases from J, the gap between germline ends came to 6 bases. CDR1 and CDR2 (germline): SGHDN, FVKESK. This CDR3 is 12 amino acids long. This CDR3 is CASSPGYSPLHF. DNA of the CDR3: TGTGCCAGCAGCCCAGGGTATTCACCCCTCCACTTT. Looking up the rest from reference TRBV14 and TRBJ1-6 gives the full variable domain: EAGVTQFPSHSVIEKGQTVTLRCDPISGHDNLYWYRRVMGKEIKFLLHFVKESKQDESGMPNNRFLAERTGGTYSTLKVQPAELEDSGVYFCASSPGYSPLHFGNGTRLTVT.

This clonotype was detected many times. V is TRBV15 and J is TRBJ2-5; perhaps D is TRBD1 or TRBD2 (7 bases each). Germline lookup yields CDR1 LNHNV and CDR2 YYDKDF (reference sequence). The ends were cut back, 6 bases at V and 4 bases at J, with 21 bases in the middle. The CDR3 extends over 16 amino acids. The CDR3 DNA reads TGTGCCACCAGACCCCAGGGGGGGAGAGGAGGAGAGACCCAGTACTTC. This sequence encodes CATRPQGGRGGETQYF.

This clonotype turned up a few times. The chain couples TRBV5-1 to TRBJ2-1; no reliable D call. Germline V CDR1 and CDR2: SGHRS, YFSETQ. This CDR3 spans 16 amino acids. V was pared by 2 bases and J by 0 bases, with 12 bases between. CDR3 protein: CASSFLKGSSYNEQFF. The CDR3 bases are TGCGCCAGCAGCTTTTTGAAAGGAAGCTCCTACAATGAGCAGTTCTTC.

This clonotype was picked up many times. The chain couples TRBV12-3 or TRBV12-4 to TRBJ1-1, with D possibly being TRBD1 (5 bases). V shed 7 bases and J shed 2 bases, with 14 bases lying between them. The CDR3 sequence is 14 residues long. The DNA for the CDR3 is TGTGCCAGCACCACTAGACAGATCAACACTGAAGCTTTCTTT. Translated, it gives CASTTRQINTEAFF.

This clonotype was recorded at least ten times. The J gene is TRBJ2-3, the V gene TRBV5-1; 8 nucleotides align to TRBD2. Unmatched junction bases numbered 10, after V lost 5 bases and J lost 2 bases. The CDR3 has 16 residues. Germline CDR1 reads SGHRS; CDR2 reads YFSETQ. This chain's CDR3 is CASSPGGGGTTDTQYF. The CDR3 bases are TGCGCCAGCAGTCCTGGAGGCGGGGGGACCACAGATACGCAGTATTTT.

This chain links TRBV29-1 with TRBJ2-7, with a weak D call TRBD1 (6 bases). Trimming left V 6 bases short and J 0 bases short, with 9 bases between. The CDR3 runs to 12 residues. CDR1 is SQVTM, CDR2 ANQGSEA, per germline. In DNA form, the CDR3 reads TGCAGCGTAGAACAGGGCTCCTACGAGCAGTACTTC. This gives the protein CSVEQGSYEQYF.

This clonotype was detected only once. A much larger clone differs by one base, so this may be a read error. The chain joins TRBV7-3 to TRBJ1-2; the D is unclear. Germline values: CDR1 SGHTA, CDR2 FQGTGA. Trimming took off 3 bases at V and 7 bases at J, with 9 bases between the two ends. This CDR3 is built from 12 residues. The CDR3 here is CASSLKLGGYTF. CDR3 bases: TGTGCCAGCAGCTTGAAACTTGGTGGCTACACCTTC.

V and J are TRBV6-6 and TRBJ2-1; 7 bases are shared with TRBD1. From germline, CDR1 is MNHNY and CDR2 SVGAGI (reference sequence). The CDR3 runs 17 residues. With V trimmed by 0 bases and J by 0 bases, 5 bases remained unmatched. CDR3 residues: CASSYSAGGSSYNEQFF. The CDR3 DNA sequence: TGTGCCAGCAGTTACTCGGCAGGGGGAAGCTCCTACAATGAGCAGTTCTTC.

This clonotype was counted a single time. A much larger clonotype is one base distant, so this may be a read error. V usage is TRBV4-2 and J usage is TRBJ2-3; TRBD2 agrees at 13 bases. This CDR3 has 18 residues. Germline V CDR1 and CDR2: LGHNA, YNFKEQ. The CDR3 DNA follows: TGTGTCAGCAGCCAAGGTCGCGGACTAGCGGGGGACACAGATACGCAGTATTTT. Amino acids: CVSSQGRGLAGDTDTQYF.

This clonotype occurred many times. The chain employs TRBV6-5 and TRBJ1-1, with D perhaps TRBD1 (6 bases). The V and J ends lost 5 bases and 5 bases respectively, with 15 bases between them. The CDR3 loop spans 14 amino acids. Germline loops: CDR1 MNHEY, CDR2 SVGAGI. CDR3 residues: CASSGSRGGTEAFF. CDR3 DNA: TGTGCCAGCAGTGGGTCCAGGGGTGGTACTGAAGCTTTCTTT.